These 5 T cell receptor beta chains came from one sample sequenced in a study. TCRdb reanalysed the RT-PCR reads using MiXCR and keeps one entry per CDR3 protein. This sample carries more than 550,000 distinct CDR3 sequences, over 12% of them seen once, and the ten largest clones take 3% to 4.5%. Input material: memory CD4+ T cells from blood. The receptor source for this set is a female donor in good health, serving as a healthy control.

V usage is TRBV5-1 and J usage is TRBJ2-1; D is possibly TRBD1 (5 bases). The CDR3 runs to 14 residues. Germline V gene data show CDR1 as SGHRS and CDR2 as YFSETQ. Trimming left V 0 bases short and J 9 bases short, with 13 bases between. The CDR3 loop reads CASSLETTRGEQFF. In nucleotides, the CDR3 is TGCGCCAGCAGCTTGGAGACGACAAGGGGTGAGCAGTTCTTC. Supplemented by reference TRBV5-1 and TRBJ2-1, the full variable domain reads KAGVTQTPRYLIKTRGQQVTLSCSPISGHRSVSWYQQTPGQGLQFLFEYFSETQRNKGNFPGRFSGRQFSNSRSEMNVSTLELGDSALYLCASSLETTRGEQFFGPGTRLTVL.

This clonotype was detected a few times. The genes are TRBV5-1 and TRBJ1-2; TRBD1 agrees at 8 bases. The V gene's germline CDR1 is SGHRS and CDR2 YFSETQ. With V trimmed by 4 bases and J by 0 bases, 5 bases remained unmatched. The CDR3 spans 15 residues. CDR3 nucleotides: TGCGCCAGCAGCCGGGGACAGGTTTCTAACTATGGCTACACCTTC. Translated: CASSRGQVSNYGYTF.

V and J are TRBV3-1 and TRBJ1-6; possible D gene TRBD1, 5 bases. Trimming stripped 2 bases from V and 14 bases from J, with 19 bases between. This CDR3 is built from 15 residues. Germline values: CDR1 LGHDT, CDR2 YNNKEL (reference sequence). CDR3 protein: CASSQRQQEHVALHF. The CDR3 bases are TGTGCCAGCAGCCAACGTCAACAGGAGCATGTGGCCCTCCACTTT. Together with reference TRBV3-1 and TRBJ1-6, the CDR3 gives the full variable domain: DTAVSQTPKYLVTQMGNDKSIKCEQNLGHDTMYWYKQDSKKFLKIMFSYNNKELIINETVPNRFSPKSPDKAHLNLHINSLELGDSAVYFCASSQRQQEHVALHFGNGTRLTVT.

This clonotype was recorded a few times. The rearrangement links TRBV5-5 to TRBJ1-1; TRBD1 might be the D (6 bases). Germline assignment: CDR1 SGHKS and CDR2 YYEKEE (reference sequence). This CDR3 is built from 15 residues. The V end lost 4 bases, the J end lost 1 base, and 14 bases lay between the germline ends. The chain's CDR3 is CASSPEGEGNTEAFF. CDR3 in DNA: TGTGCCAGCAGCCCGGAGGGGGAGGGGAACACTGAAGCTTTCTTT.

This clonotype was detected many times. The chain recombines TRBV6-5 with TRBJ2-7; D not resolved. Germline V gene data show CDR1 as MNHEY and CDR2 as SVGAGI. The CDR3 length is 16 residues. The V end lost 0 bases, the J end lost 1 base, and 13 bases lay between the germline ends. As DNA, the CDR3 is TGTGCCAGCAGTTACTCGTCGCTTGCGACTTCCTACGAGCAGTACTTC. Encoded protein: CASSYSSLATSYEQYF.